The 22 T cell receptor beta chains given below trace back to one sample, sequenced in a study of blood T cell repertoires in COVID-19. Profiled with immunoSEQ multiplex PCR; TCRdb holds only in-frame clones, not every one. Altogether about 140,000 clones are present, just under 85% being singletons, with the ten largest covering 3% to 4%. The sequenced material came from PBMCs or T cells enriched from blood (not recorded which). These receptors all come from a woman aged 50 to 60 with acute COVID-19.

This clone was seen just once. The chain carries TRBV27 and TRBJ1-2; D ambiguous. Between the trimmed V and J ends, which lost 10 bases and 8 bases, there was a span of 17 bases. The CDR3 consists of 12 residues. Germline values: CDR1 MNHEY, CDR2 SMNVEV (reference sequence). CDR3 amino acids: CATMGGVEGYTF. The CDR3 nucleotides are TGTGCCACAATGGGAGGCGTTGAGGGCTACACCTTC.

A note on this clone: In this CDR3 the conserved last residue, phenylalanine or tryptophan, is missing, so a read error is likely. The DNA is left out, because the CDR3 cannot be placed on it with certainty; the CDR3 is given as TCRdb lists it. The chain couples TRBV6-1 to TRBJ2-7; the table's TRBD1 call for D was not verified on the DNA. Looked up from germline, CDR1 is MNHNS and CDR2 is SASEGT. The CDR3 is 13 residues long, ends included. Here the CDR3 reads CASSEAWDRAAGY.

J is TRBJ1-6 and V is TRBV3-1 (or the pseudogene TRBV3-2); 7 bases are a match to TRBD1. The CDR3 runs to 16 residues. J lost 7 bases, V lost 2 bases, and 8 bases had no gene match. Germline values: CDR1 LGHDT, CDR2 YNNKEL (reference sequence). Here the CDR3 DNA reads TGTGCCAGCAGCCAACAACCGGGACAGCTGAATTCACCCCTCCACTTT. Amino acids: CASSQQPGQLNSPLHF.

This sequence joins TRBV5-1 and TRBJ1-2, with TRBD1 matching 8 bases. The V gene's germline CDR1 is SGHRS and CDR2 YFSETQ. After removal of 4 bases from V and 6 bases from J, the junction contained 11 bases not matched to a gene. CDR3 length: 15 residues. CDR3 residues: CASSGLGQGQDGYTF. CDR3 sequence (DNA): TGCGCCAGCAGCGGACTAGGACAGGGTCAGGATGGCTACACCTTC. Variable domain in full (rest from reference TRBV5-1 and TRBJ1-2): KAGVTQTPRYLIKTRGQQVTLSCSPISGHRSVSWYQQTPGQGLQFLFEYFSETQRNKGNFPGRFSGRQFSNSRSEMNVSTLELGDSALYLCASSGLGQGQDGYTFGSGTRLTVV.

The V call is TRBV6-2 or TRBV6-3, the J call TRBJ2-2; a weak D match, TRBD2 (6 bases). Germline assignment: CDR1 MNHEY and CDR2 SVGEGT. The ends were cut back, 6 bases at V and 5 bases at J, with 16 bases in the middle. The CDR3 covers 15 residues. The DNA of the CDR3 is TGTGCCAGCAGCCCCCTCCGGGGGAGGACCGGGGAGCTGTTTTTT. The encoded protein is CASSPLRGRTGELFF.

V usage is TRBV3-1 (or the pseudogene TRBV3-2) and J usage is TRBJ1-1; the D gene is possibly TRBD1 (5 bases). There are 15 residues in the CDR3. The germline gives CDR1 LGHDT, CDR2 YNNKEL (reference sequence). Trimming removed 5 bases from V and 3 bases from J, with 16 bases in between. CDR3 DNA sequence: TGTGCCAGCAGCTCTCTTTACGGGGGGGACACTGAAGCTTTCTTT. Its protein product is CASSSLYGGDTEAFF.

The chain has TRBV7-8 and TRBJ2-2; maybe TRBD2 (6 bases). The germline CDR1 and CDR2 sequences are SGHVS and FQNEAQ. The CDR3 is 16 amino acids. Trimming left V 1 base short and J 1 base short, with 10 bases between. The DNA for the CDR3 is TGTGCCAGCAGCTTAGTTCCTAGCGTGAACACCGGGGAGCTGTTTTTT. This encodes CASSLVPSVNTGELFF. Complete variable domain (other parts from reference TRBV7-8 and TRBJ2-2): GAGVSQSPRYKVAKRGQDVALRCDPISGHVSLFWYQQALGQGPEFLTYFQNEAQLDKSGLPSDRFFAERPEGSVSTLKIQRTQQEDSAVYLCASSLVPSVNTGELFFGEGSRLTVL.

CDR3 region: CASSRGLAGPTDTQYF. CDR3 nucleotide sequence: TGCGCCAGCAGCAGGGGACTAGCGGGGCCCACAGATACGCAGTATTTT. This sequence joins TRBV5-1 and TRBJ2-3, with 13 bases that match TRBD2. CDR1 is SGHRS, CDR2 YFSETQ, per germline. V gave up 4 bases and J gave up 2 bases; unmatched junction bases: 4. The CDR3 has 16 residues. The variable domain in full, completed from reference TRBV5-1 and TRBJ2-3, reads KAGVTQTPRYLIKTRGQQVTLSCSPISGHRSVSWYQQTPGQGLQFLFEYFSETQRNKGNFPGRFSGRQFSNSRSEMNVSTLELGDSALYLCASSRGLAGPTDTQYFGPGTRLTVL.

The chain recombines TRBV30 with TRBJ2-7, with 8 bases lining up with TRBD2. V shed 5 bases, J shed 2 bases, and the junction held 11 bases outside the gene matches. This CDR3 has 15 amino acids. Germline V gives CDR1 GTSNPN, CDR2 SVGIG (reference sequence). The CDR3 nucleotides are TGTGCCTGGGCTGAATTAGCGGGACCTCCCTACGAGCAGTACTTC. This translates into CAWAELAGPPYEQYF. Combining the CDR3 with reference TRBV30 and TRBJ2-7 gives the whole variable domain SQTIHQWPATLVQPVGSPLSLECTVEGTSNPNLYWYRQAAGRGLQLLFYSVGIGQISSEVPQNLSASRPQDRQFILSSKKLLLSDSGFYLCAWAELAGPPYEQYFGPGTRLTVT.

V usage is TRBV5-5 and J usage is TRBJ2-1; the match to TRBD2 covers 7 bases. Germline loops: CDR1 SGHKS, CDR2 YYEKEE (reference sequence). With V trimmed by 6 bases and J by 0 bases, 6 bases remained unmatched. The CDR3 is made up of 15 amino acids. CDR3 nucleotide sequence: TGTGCCAGCACCTCACGGGAGGACTCCTACAATGAGCAGTTCTTC. Its protein product is CASTSREDSYNEQFF.

This clone is a singleton in its sample. The rearrangement uses TRBV11-3 and TRBJ2-1; 7 bases agree with TRBD2. Losses at the gene ends were 5 bases for V and 10 bases for J; bases not matched to a gene: 17. CDR3 length equals 16 residues. In germline, CDR1 is SGHNT, CDR2 YENEEA. As DNA, the CDR3 is TGTGCCAGCAGCCGTTCCCTAGCGGAGACTGAGGGGGAGCAGTTCTTC. It yields the protein CASSRSLAETEGEQFF.

The chain has TRBV4-1 and TRBJ1-4; D may be TRBD1 (6 bases). The V end lost 3 bases, the J end lost 0 bases, and 17 bases lay between the germline ends. Germline V gene sequence: CDR1 MGHRA, CDR2 YSYEKL. The CDR3 is made up of 18 amino acids. The DNA for the CDR3 is TGCGCCAGCAGCCAGTTGACAGGTCAAACCCCAACTAATGAAAAACTGTTTTTT. The encoded protein is CASSQLTGQTPTNEKLFF.

This clone has more than one count but fewer than ten. V usage is TRBV27 and J usage is TRBJ2-1, with D possibly being TRBD1 (6 bases). Germline lookup yields CDR1 MNHEY and CDR2 SMNVEV (reference sequence). The CDR3 has 15 residues. The V and J ends lost 8 bases and 4 bases respectively, with 18 bases between them. CDR3 sequence: CASLLSTGSYNEQFF. The CDR3, as DNA: TGTGCCAGCCTCTTAAGTACAGGGTCTTACAATGAGCAGTTCTTC.

This chain uses TRBV27 with TRBJ1-5; the D gene is possibly TRBD1 (6 bases). V was pared by 3 bases and J by 5 bases, with 14 bases between. CDR1 MNHEY and CDR2 SMNVEV come from the germline V gene (reference sequence). The CDR3 is 15 residues long. The CDR3 loop is CASSFGRGGDQPQHF. For the CDR3, the DNA is TGTGCCAGCAGTTTCGGCAGGGGAGGGGATCAGCCCCAGCATTTT.

The gene calls are TRBV19 and TRBJ2-1; 9 nucleotides align to TRBD2. Trimming took 5 bases from V and 2 from J; bases not matched to a gene: 4. The CDR3 is made up of 15 amino acids. Germline V lookup: CDR1 LNHDA, CDR2 SQIVND (reference sequence). DNA for the CDR3: TGTGCCAGTAGTCGGGAGCGGGAGGCCTACAATGAGCAGTTCTTC. The encoded protein is CASSREREAYNEQFF.

This chain joins TRBV4-1 and TRBJ2-7; TRBD2 agrees at 9 bases. V was pared by 3 bases and J by 2 bases, with 2 bases of the junction left unmatched. The V gene's germline CDR1 is MGHRA and CDR2 YSYEKL. This CDR3 has 14 residues. CDR3 amino acids: CASSHPSGTYEQYF. The CDR3 DNA is TGCGCCAGCAGCCATCCTAGCGGGACCTACGAGCAGTACTTC.

CDR3 sequence reads: CASSLFREAQYF. The CDR3 nucleotides are TGTGCCAGCAGCTTATTCCGGGAGGCGCAGTATTTT. The V gene is TRBV7-2, the J gene TRBJ2-3; 7 bases map to TRBD2. This CDR3 has 12 amino acids. Germline V gene sequence: CDR1 SGHTA, CDR2 FQGNSA. Germline trimming cut 2 bases from V and 10 bases from J; bases unmatched to any gene: 3.

This sequence joins TRBV18 and TRBJ2-5; 8 bases agree with TRBD1. The CDR3 loop spans 14 amino acids. J was trimmed by 1 base and V by 4 bases; bases with no gene match: 2. CDR1 KGHSH and CDR2 LQKENI come from the germline V gene. CDR3 nucleotide sequence: TGTGCCAGCTCACGGGGGACAGGCCAAGAGACCCAGTACTTC. Translation: CASSRGTGQETQYF.

The chain uses TRBV11-3 and TRBJ2-7; D might be TRBD1 (5 bases). Trimming took 0 bases from V and 6 from J, leaving 21 bases between them. Germline V lookup: CDR1 SGHNT, CDR2 YENEEA. The CDR3 consists of 17 residues. CDR3 loop: CASSLDLGGREAIEQYF. The DNA for the CDR3 is TGTGCCAGCAGCTTAGATCTGGGCGGCAGGGAAGCAATCGAGCAGTACTTC.

The chain combines TRBV7-2 with TRBJ2-7, with 11 bases matching TRBD2. CDR1 SGHTA and CDR2 FQGNSA come from the germline V gene. CDR3 length: 15 residues. Trimming removed 5 bases from V and 6 bases from J; junction bases left unmatched: 9. The CDR3 DNA follows: TGTGCCAGCAGCCCGATTAGCGGGAGGGCTACCGAGCAGTACTTC. Its protein is CASSPISGRATEQYF.

V gene TRBV3-1 (or the pseudogene TRBV3-2) combines with J gene TRBJ2-7, with 7 bases aligning to TRBD2. Losses at the gene ends were 4 bases for V and 6 bases for J; bases not matched to a gene: 12. Germline V CDR1 and CDR2: LGHDT, YNNKEL (reference sequence). The CDR3 sequence is 15 residues long. In DNA, the CDR3 is TGTGCCAGCAGCCCTTTGCCCGGGAGGTTTTCCGAGCAGTACTTC. Its protein product is CASSPLPGRFSEQYF.

The rearrangement links TRBV7-3 to TRBJ2-7; 11 bases are a match to TRBD2. The CDR3 runs 14 residues. Germline loops: CDR1 SGHTA, CDR2 FQGTGA. V shed 3 bases, J shed 5 bases, and the junction held 3 bases outside the gene matches. This CDR3 is CASSFTSGSNEQYF. In DNA form, the CDR3 reads TGTGCCAGCAGCTTTACTAGCGGGAGTAACGAGCAGTACTTC.